The entry below gives a single TCR beta chain sequence along with its context. The CDR3 has 15 residues. The trim removed 1 base at V and 2 bases at J, leaving 1 base unmatched. Germline V lookup: CDR1 MNHEY, CDR2 SMNVEV (reference sequence). The entry originates in a study of control samples from healthy donors and cancer patients. Libraries were prepared by immunoSEQ multiplex PCR; TCRdb keeps only in-frame clonotypes and omits some of them. The sample shows 60,000 to 100,000 clones, 75% to 90% of them seen only once. This chain uses TRBV27 with TRBJ1-5; 8 nucleotides line up with TRBD1. This sequence originates from a man between 50 and 59 years old in good health. Sequences were obtained from blood. CDR3 nucleotides: TGTGCCAGCAGTTTATTGGGACAGGGCAATCAGCCCCAGCATTTT. This sequence encodes CASSLLGQGNQPQHF.